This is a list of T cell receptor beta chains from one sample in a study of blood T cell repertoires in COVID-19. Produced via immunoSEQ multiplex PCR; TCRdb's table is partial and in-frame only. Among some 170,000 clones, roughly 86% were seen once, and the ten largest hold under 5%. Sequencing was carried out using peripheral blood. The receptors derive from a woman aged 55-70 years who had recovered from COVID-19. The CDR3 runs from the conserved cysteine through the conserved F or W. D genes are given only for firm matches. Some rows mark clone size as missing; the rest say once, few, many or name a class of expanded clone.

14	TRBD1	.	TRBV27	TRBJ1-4	TGTGCCAGCAGTTTAGGACAGGGTTGGGAAAAACTGTTTTTT	CASSLGQGWEKLFF
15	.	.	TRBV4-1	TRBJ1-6	TGCGCCAGCAGCCAAGATGTAGGGGGTAATTCACCCCTCCACTTT	CASSQDVGGNSPLHF
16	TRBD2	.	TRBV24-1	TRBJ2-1	TGTGCCACCAGTGATTATAGCGGGGGGGCCTACAATGAGCAGTTCTTC	CATSDYSGGAYNEQFF
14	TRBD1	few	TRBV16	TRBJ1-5	TGTGCCAGCAGCCTTACAGGGGACGATCAGCCCCAGCATTTT	CASSLTGDDQPQHF
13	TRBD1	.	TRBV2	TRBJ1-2	TGTGCCATCCAGGGACAGGGAAACTATGGCTACACCTTC	CAIQGQGNYGYTF
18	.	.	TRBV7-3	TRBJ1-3	TGTGCCAGCAGCCCCCGTAGGTTAGGCAGGGCCTCTGGAAACACCATATATTTT	CASSPRRLGRASGNTIYF
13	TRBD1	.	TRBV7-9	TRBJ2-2	TGTGCCAGCACAGTAACAGGGGACGGGGAGCTGTTTTTT	CASTVTGDGELFF
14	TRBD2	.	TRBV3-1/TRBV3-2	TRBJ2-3	TGTGCCTCCAAGCTAGCGGGGCCCACAGATACGCAGTATTTT	CASKLAGPTDTQYF
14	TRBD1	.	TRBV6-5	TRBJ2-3	TGTGCCAGCAGGTGGGGACAGGGTTCAGATACGCAGTATTTT	CASRWGQGSDTQYF
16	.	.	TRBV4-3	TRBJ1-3	TGCGCCAGCAGCCATAGCAGGGAAAGTACAAGAAACACCATATATTTT	CASSHSRESTRNTIYF
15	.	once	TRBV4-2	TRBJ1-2	TGTGCCAGCAGCAATTCCGACAGGCGGCAGGGTGGCTACACCTTC	CASSNSDRRQGGYTF
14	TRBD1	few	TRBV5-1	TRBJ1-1	TGCGCCAGCAGCGGAGAGACAGGGTTCACTGAAGCTTTCTTT	CASSGETGFTEAFF
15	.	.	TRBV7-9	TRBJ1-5	TGTGCCAGCAGCTCCTTGGGCAGGGGCAATCAGCCCCAGCATTTT	CASSSLGRGNQPQHF
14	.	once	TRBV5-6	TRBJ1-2	TGTGCCAGCAGCTTGGGCTGGGGGCAAGACGGCTACACCTTC	CASSLGWGQDGYTF
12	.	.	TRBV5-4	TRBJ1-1	TGTGCCAGCAGCTTGGCCGGGGAGGTCCTAGACTTT	CASSLAGEVLDF
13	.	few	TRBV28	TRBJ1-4	TGTGCCAGCAGAGTACAGGGCCACGAAAAACTGTTTTTT	CASRVQGHEKLFF
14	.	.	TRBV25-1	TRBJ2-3	TGTGCCAGCACCCTGACGGGGGTCACAGATACGCAGTATTTT	CASTLTGVTDTQYF
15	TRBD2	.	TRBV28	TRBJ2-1	TGTGCCAGCAGTCCCAGCGGGGGGGCCTACAATGAGCAGTTCTTC	CASSPSGGAYNEQFF